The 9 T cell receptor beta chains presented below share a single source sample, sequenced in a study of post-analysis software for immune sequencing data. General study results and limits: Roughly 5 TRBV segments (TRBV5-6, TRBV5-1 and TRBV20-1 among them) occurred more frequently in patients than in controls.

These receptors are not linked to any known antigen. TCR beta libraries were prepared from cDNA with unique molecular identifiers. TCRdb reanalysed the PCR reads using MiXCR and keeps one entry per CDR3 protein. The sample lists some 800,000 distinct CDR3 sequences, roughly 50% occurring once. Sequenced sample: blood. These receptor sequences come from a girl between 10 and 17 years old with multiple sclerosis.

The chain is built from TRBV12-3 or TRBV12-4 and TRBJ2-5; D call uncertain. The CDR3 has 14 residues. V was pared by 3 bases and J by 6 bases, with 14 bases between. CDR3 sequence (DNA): TGTGCCAGCAGTTTTATTGAAAGGTCGAAGACCCAGTACTTC. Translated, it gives CASSFIERSKTQYF.

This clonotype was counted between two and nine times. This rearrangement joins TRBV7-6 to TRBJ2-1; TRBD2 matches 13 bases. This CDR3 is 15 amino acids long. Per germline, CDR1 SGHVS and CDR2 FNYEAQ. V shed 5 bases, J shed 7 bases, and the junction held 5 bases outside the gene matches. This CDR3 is CASSVTSGRINEQFF. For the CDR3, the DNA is TGTGCCAGCAGCGTGACTAGCGGGAGGATTAATGAGCAGTTCTTC.

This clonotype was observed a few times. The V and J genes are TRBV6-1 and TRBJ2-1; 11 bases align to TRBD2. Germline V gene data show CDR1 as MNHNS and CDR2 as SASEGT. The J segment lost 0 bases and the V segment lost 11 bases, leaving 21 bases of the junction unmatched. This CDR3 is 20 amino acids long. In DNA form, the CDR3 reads TGTGCCGGCCGCCTGTTACACCCTAGCGGGAGGCCTGGCTCCTACAATGAGCAGTTCTTC. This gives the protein CAGRLLHPSGRPGSYNEQFF.

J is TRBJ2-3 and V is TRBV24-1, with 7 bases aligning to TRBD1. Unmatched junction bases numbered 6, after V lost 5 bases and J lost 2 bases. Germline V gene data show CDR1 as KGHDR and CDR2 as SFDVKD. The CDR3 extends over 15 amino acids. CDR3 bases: TGTGCCACCAGTGCCCCGGACAGGTACACAGATACGCAGTATTTT. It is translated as CATSAPDRYTDTQYF.

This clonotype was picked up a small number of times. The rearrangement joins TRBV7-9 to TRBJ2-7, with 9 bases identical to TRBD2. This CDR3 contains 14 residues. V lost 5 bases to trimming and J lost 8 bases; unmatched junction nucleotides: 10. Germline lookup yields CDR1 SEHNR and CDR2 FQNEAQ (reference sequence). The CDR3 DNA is TGTGCCAGCAGCACACCTGAGGGACTAGCTAAGCAGTACTTC. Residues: CASSTPEGLAKQYF.

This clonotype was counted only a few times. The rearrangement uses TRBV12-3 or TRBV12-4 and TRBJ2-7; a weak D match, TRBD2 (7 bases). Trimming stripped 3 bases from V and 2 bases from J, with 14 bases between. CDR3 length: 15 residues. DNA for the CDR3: TGTGCCAGCAGTTTGTCGCCGGGGGGCACCTACGAGCAGTACTTC. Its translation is CASSLSPGGTYEQYF.

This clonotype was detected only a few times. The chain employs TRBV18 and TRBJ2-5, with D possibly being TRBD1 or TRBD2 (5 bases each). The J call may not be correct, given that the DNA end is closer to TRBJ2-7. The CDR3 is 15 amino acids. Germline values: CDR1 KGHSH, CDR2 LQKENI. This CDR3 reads CASSPQWGPLGEQYF. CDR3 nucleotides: TGTGCCAGCTCACCACAGTGGGGACCCTTGGGCGAGCAGTACTTC.

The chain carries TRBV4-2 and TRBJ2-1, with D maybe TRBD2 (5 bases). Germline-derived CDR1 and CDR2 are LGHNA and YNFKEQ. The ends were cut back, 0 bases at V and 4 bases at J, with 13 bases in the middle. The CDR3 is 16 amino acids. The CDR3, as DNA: TGTGCCAGCAGCCAAGATGAGGGAGACCCGTACAATGAGCAGTTCTTC. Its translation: CASSQDEGDPYNEQFF.

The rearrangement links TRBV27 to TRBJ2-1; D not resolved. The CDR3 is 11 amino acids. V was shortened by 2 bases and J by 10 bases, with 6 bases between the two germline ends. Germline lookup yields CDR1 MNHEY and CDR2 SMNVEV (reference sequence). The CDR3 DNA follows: TGTGCCAGCAGTTTAGGCAAGGAGCAGTTCTTC. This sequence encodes CASSLGKEQFF.